This entry features one T cell receptor beta chain sequence. In the authors' methods: Amplification of reference gene primers was used by the study to estimate nucleated cell counts. Sequencing used immunoSEQ multiplex PCR; TCRdb keeps in-frame clones, though not all of them. D and trimming were read from the DNA, whereas the V and J calls and clone size are those reported in that table. This table has 200,000 to 250,000 clones, 86% appearing once. The sample originates from a study of blood T cell repertoires in COVID-19. The receptor comes from a woman aged 25-40 years who had recovered from COVID-19. The sequencing input was peripheral blood.

The CDR3 protein is CSVTTGGNTEAFF. CDR3 nucleotide sequence: TGCAGCGTGACGACAGGGGGGAACACTGAAGCTTTCTTT. The chain links TRBV29-1 to TRBJ1-1, with 9 bases aligning to TRBD1. The CDR3 loop spans 13 amino acids. The junction had 3 bases not matched to a gene; V was cut back by 6 bases and J by 1 base. Germline lookup yields CDR1 SQVTM and CDR2 ANQGSEA.